The source of this T cell receptor (beta chain) is a study of blood T cells in healthy people across ages. With respect to this clonotype: Its specificity is not known.

A second about 7 to 12 cycle PCR used barcoded and J-beta primers. TCRdb itself ran the 5' RACE reads through MiXCR, one entry per CDR3 protein. There are over 1,200,000 distinct CDR3 sequences in the sample; roughly 59% occur only once, and 5.5% to 8% lies in the top ten. Study-level points and caveats: The donors' CMV status was not determined, possibly confounding changes in expanded clonotypes.

Germline values: CDR1 SGDLS, CDR2 YYNGEE. V lost 4 bases to trimming and J lost 2 bases, with 15 bases between them. The CDR3 is made up of 15 amino acids. The sample consisted of blood. The chain employs TRBV9 and TRBJ1-1; tentatively, D is TRBD1 (5 bases). The TCR was taken from a young man in good health. The CDR3 spells CASSFLGQGNTEAFF. The CDR3 bases are TGTGCCAGCAGCTTCCTCGGGCAGGGTAACACTGAAGCTTTCTTT.